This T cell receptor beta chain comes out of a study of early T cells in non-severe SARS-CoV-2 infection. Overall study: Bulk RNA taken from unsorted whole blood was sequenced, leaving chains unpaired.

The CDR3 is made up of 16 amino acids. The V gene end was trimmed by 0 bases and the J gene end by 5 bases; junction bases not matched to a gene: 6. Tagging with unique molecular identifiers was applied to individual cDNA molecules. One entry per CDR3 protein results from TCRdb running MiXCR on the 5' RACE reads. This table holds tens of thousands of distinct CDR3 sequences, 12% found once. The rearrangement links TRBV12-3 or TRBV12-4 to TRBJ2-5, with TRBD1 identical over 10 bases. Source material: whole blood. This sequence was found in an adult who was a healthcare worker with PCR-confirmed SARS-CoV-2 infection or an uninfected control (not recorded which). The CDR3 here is CASSLATTGGDETQYF. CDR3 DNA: TGTGCCAGCAGTTTAGCGACGACAGGGGGCGACGAGACCCAGTACTTC.